The next 5 T cell receptor beta chains were all read from a single sample in a study of cytomegalovirus exposure and HLA in healthy donors. Libraries were prepared by immunoSEQ multiplex PCR; TCRdb keeps only in-frame clonotypes and omits some of them. The sample holds 100,000 to 150,000 clones, roughly 89% seen once. What was sequenced was PBMCs. The receptors stem from a woman younger than 35 in good health and CMV-seronegative.

V usage is TRBV4-2 and J usage is TRBJ2-4; 9 nucleotides match TRBD2. With V trimmed by 2 bases and J by 4 bases, 6 bases remained unmatched. The CDR3 runs 16 residues. Germline V gene lookup returns CDR1 LGHNA and CDR2 YNFKEQ. This CDR3 is CASSQPHLAGKNIQYF. The CDR3 coding sequence is TGTGCCAGCAGCCAACCCCATCTAGCGGGAAAAAACATTCAGTACTTC.

This chain links TRBV18 with TRBJ2-3; a possible D gene is TRBD2 (6 bases). The CDR3 totals 13 residues. The V gene's germline CDR1 is KGHSH and CDR2 LQKENI. Between the trimmed V and J ends, which lost 3 bases and 7 bases, there was a span of 11 bases. The DNA of the CDR3 is TGTGCCAGCTCACCCGGGGGAAAGAATACGCAGTATTTT. Its protein product is CASSPGGKNTQYF.

In this sample, this clone turned up a few times. The chain employs TRBV6-5 and TRBJ1-2, with 7 bases matching TRBD1. Trimming took 2 bases from V and 2 from J; bases not matched to a gene: 5. The CDR3 covers 15 residues. From germline, CDR1 is MNHEY and CDR2 SVGAGI. CDR3 sequence (DNA): TGTGCCAGCAGTTACGTCGGACAGGAGAACTATGGCTACACCTTC. Its translation: CASSYVGQENYGYTF.

The chain is built from TRBV21-1 and TRBJ1-5; no DNA check was done on the table's D call, TRBD1. TRBV21-1 is classified as a pseudogene. This CDR3 has 18 residues. The CDR3 DNA reads as TGTGCCAGCAGCAACAACACTCGGGACAGGGTGATCCATCAGCCCCAGCATTTT. This encodes CASSNNTRDRVIHQPQHF.

This rearrangement joins TRBV18 to TRBJ1-2; D gene ambiguous. V lost 3 bases and J lost 4, with 15 bases in between. Germline V CDR1 and CDR2: KGHSH, LQKENI. The CDR3 extends over 15 amino acids. The CDR3 here is CASSPNAGETYGYTF. The CDR3 DNA follows: TGTGCCAGCTCACCCAACGCCGGGGAAACCTATGGCTACACCTTC.